One and the same sample provided the 8 T cell receptor beta chains below, sequenced in a study of T cells expressing NK-cell markers. After re-calling the 5' RACE reads, TCRdb lists one entry per CDR3 protein, DNA absent. The sample's table shows about 260,000 distinct CDR3 sequences. Specimen: blood T cells: a sorted CD56 or NKG2C T cell subset, CD4+ or CD8+ T cells, or bulk PBMC T cells (not recorded which). The receptors were sampled from a woman between 18 and 69 years old in good health.

The chain employs TRBV5-1 and TRBJ2-1; TCRdb's assignment of TRBD2 cannot be checked, as there is no DNA. This CDR3 has 17 amino acids. Germline V gene lookup returns CDR1 SGHRS and CDR2 YFSETQ. CDR3 in amino acids: CASSLVTVRISYNEQFF.

This chain connects TRBV11-2 to TRBJ2-5; the TCRdb call, TRBD1, lacks DNA for checking. The CDR3 is 14 residues long. Germline V lookup: CDR1 SGHAT, CDR2 FQNNGV. The CDR3: CASSLEDGRAAQYF. The full variable domain, in which reference TRBV11-2 and TRBJ2-5 provide the parts outside the CDR3, is EAGVAQSPRYKIIEKRQSVAFWCNPISGHATLYWYQQILGQGPKLLIQFQNNGVVDDSQLPKDRFSAERLKGVDSTLKIQPAKLEDSAVYLCASSLEDGRAAQYFGPGTRLLVL.

The rearrangement uses TRBV9 and TRBJ2-1; TCRdb designates TRBD2, a call that cannot be tested without DNA. Germline V CDR1 and CDR2: SGDLS, YYNGEE. The CDR3 sequence is 15 residues long. CDR3 residues: CASSVEGGSGVEQFF.

CDR3 protein: CASSLAASSYNEQFF. This chain uses TRBV5-4 with TRBJ2-1. CDR3 size: 15 residues. Looked up from germline, CDR1 is SGHNT and CDR2 is YYREEE (reference sequence).

The rearrangement links TRBV6-5 to TRBJ2-3; as DNA is missing, the TRBD1 call by TCRdb cannot be tested. This CDR3 is 14 amino acids long. Germline CDR1 reads MNHEY; CDR2 reads SVGAGI. The CDR3: CASSLGQGARTQYF.

This chain links TRBV6-1 with TRBJ2-5; without DNA, the TCRdb call of TRBD2 cannot be checked. The germline gives CDR1 MNHNS, CDR2 SASEGT. CDR3 size: 14 residues. The CDR3 spells CASRIRALGETQYF.

The chain combines TRBV20-1 with TRBJ2-5. Per the germline V gene, CDR1 is DFQATT and CDR2 is SNEGSKA (reference sequence). The CDR3 is 14 amino acids. The CDR3 sequence: CSARDFNRQETQYF.

The rearrangement joins TRBV20-1 to TRBJ2-1. The CDR3 runs 15 residues. The germline V gene has CDR1 DFQATT and CDR2 SNEGSKA (reference sequence). The CDR3 sequence: CSAREGDSGYNEQFF.